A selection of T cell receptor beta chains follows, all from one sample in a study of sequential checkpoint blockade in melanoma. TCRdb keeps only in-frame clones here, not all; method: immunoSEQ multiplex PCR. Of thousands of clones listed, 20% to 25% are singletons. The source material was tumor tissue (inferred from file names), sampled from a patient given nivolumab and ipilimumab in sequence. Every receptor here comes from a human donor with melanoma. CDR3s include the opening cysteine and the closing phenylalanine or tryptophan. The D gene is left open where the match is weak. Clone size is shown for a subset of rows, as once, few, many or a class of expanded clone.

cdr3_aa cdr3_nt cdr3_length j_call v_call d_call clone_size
CASSYSQTGAGEQYF TGTGCCAGCAGTTACTCTCAGACAGGGGCCGGCGAGCAGTACTTC 15 TRBJ2-7 TRBV6-8 TRBD1 NA
CASSNNPSFGEAFF TGTGCCAGTAGTAATAACCCCTCCTTTGGGGAAGCTTTCTTT 14 TRBJ1-1 TRBV19 NA NA
CAWSVDNYGYTF TGTGCCTGGAGTGTAGACAACTATGGCTACACCTTC 12 TRBJ1-2 TRBV30 NA few
CASSLSPLWETQYF TGTGCCAGCAGCCTAAGTCCCCTCTGGGAGACCCAGTACTTC 14 TRBJ2-5 TRBV14 NA NA
CASSRGESTDTQYF TGTGCCAGCAGTCGTGGCGAAAGCACAGATACGCAGTATTTT 14 TRBJ2-3 TRBV11-3 NA many
CASSQNNYEQYF TGTGCCAGCTCACAAAATAACTACGAGCAGTACTTC 12 TRBJ2-7 TRBV18 NA NA
CASSVDRETVQYF TGTGCCAGCAGCGTAGATCGAGAGACAGTGCAGTACTTC 13 TRBJ2-7 TRBV9 NA NA
CASSSPDTGYEQYF TGTGCCAGCAGCTCTCCCGACACCGGATACGAGCAGTACTTC 14 TRBJ2-7 TRBV11-3 NA many
CASSLGAVTGLSRNTQYF TGTGCCAGCAGCTTGGGGGCGGTGACGGGACTGTCTCGGAATACGCAGTATTTT 18 TRBJ2-3 TRBV11-3 NA few
CASSLVRGVNTEAFF TGTGCCAGCAGCTTGGTCAGGGGTGTGAACACTGAAGCTTTCTTT 15 TRBJ1-1 TRBV11-3 NA many
CASSRRGAWEETQYF TGCGCCAGCAGTCGTAGGGGGGCCTGGGAGGAGACCCAGTACTTC 15 TRBJ2-5 TRBV5-1 NA medium-sized
CASSQGQGASYEQYF TGTGCCAGCTCTCAGGGACAGGGGGCCTCCTACGAGCAGTACTTC 15 TRBJ2-7 TRBV18 TRBD1 NA
CASTTGGYGYTF TGTGCCAGCACCACCGGGGGGTATGGCTACACCTTC 12 TRBJ1-2 TRBV12-5 NA NA
CASSTSTGLLEQYF TGTGCCAGCAGCACCTCGACAGGCCTCTTGGAGCAGTACTTC 14 TRBJ2-7 TRBV11-3 NA few
CASSQGAQGQPQHF TGTGCCAGCAGCCAGGGGGCCCAGGGGCAGCCCCAGCATTTT 14 TRBJ1-5 TRBV9 TRBD1 many